There are a few counts of the clone carrying this T cell receptor beta chain. Its matching antigen is unknown. These data are taken from a study of cytomegalovirus exposure and HLA in healthy donors. General observations from the study: Later, an analysis showed that TCR beta chains associated with HLA were more clonally expanded than others that were equally common. HLA alleles were associated with some 17,000 TCR beta sequences in a later analysis at 0.05 false discovery rate. About 87% or about 30% of the time was how often most TCR beta V segments were productive, according to an earlier analysis.

This CDR3 has 13 amino acids. Primers: 60 Vbeta forward and 13 Jbeta reverse. The table came from immunoSEQ multiplex PCR; TCRdb's copy has only in-frame clones and leaves some out. The data show roughly 100,000 clones, with 60% to 80% seen just once and 2.8% held by the top ten. Each of the donors was a healthy bone marrow donor. The sample was PBMCs. The V call is TRBV21-1, the J call TRBJ2-7; no check of the table's D call, TRBD2, against the DNA was made. TRBV21-1 is termed a pseudogene. The source of this sequence is a female donor in good health and CMV-seronegative. The CDR3 nucleotides read TGTGCCACCGAAGCGGGACCCCCTGGCGAGCAGTACTTC. Translated: CATEAGPPGEQYF.